This T cell receptor (beta chain) originates from a study of human T cells and chemical hapten exposure. This sample's time point: patch test 3, about 24 weeks after DPC sensitization. Treatment of the sample: therapeutic diphenylcyclopropenone sensitization with weekly scalp DPC. At patch-test visits, sampling came before the patch test. There are a few counts of this clonotype. TCRdb itself ran the RACE reads through MiXCR, one entry per CDR3 protein. Of about 82,000 distinct CDR3 sequences listed, roughly a tenth are singletons. The CDR3 totals 15 residues. The V gene lost 3 bases and the J gene lost 0 bases, with 9 bases spanning the gap. In germline, CDR1 is LGHDT, CDR2 YNNKEL (reference sequence).

The clonotype comes from a woman in her forties or fifties with alopecia areata. Some clones in this sample may be carry-over from other donors' samples. The sample in question was whole blood, obtained in connection with sensitization to the hapten diphenylcyclopropenone (DPC). The chain has TRBV3-1 and TRBJ1-3; D might be TRBD1 (5 bases). The CDR3 region has the DNA TGTGCCAGCAGCCACTGGGGGGGCTCTGGAAACACCATATATTTT. Amino acid sequence: CASSHWGGSGNTIYF.